The present TCR beta chain was sequenced within a study of CXCR3-negative and CXCR3-positive naive CD8 T cells. Whole-study context: There were 120 million to 150 million TRB reads altogether, and each library had about 1.5 +/- 0.3 million of them.

With 300,000 cells each, the CD8+ T cell subsets were individually sorted in triplicate. Naive CD8+ T lymphocytes were specified as CD45RO-CCR7+CD27+CD95-. From germline, CDR1 is MDHEN and CDR2 SYDVKM. This CDR3 comprises 17 residues. Overall study findings and caveats: When CXCR3-positive naive cells were set against CXCR3-negative naive cells, the former had more hydrophobic TRB CDR3s.

As to this clonotype: Its antigen is still unknown.

Libraries of TRB cDNA were made by 5' RACE and carried UMIs. TCRdb processed the 5' RACE reads again and assigns one entry to each CDR3 protein, with no DNA. The sample is made up of about 41,000 distinct CDR3 sequences, and the top ten hold approximately 1.9% of it. Sample: naive CXCR3- CD8+ T cells from blood. The subset here: CD45RO-CCR7+CD27+CD95- naive CD8+ T cells lacking CXCR3 (TNR3-). V gene TRBV28 combines with J gene TRBJ2-1. The receptor was isolated from a human donor in good health. Some clones in this sample may be carry-over from other donors' samples. The CDR3 here is CASSLFGQGWSYNEQFF. The full variable domain, completed using reference TRBV28 and TRBJ2-1, is DVKVTQSSRYLVKRTGEKVFLECVQDMDHENMFWYRQDPGLGLRLIYFSYDVKMKEKGDIPEGYSVSREKKERFSLILESASTNQTSMYLCASSLFGQGWSYNEQFFGPGTRLTVL.